This TCR beta chain comes out of a study of blood T cell repertoires in COVID-19. Background on the study: The United States, Italy and Spain provided the acute and convalescent COVID-19 samples.

Each participant's cohort was designated according to participant-reported clinical history. Only in-frame clones appear in the TCRdb table, and some are missing; sequencing was by immunoSEQ multiplex PCR. Of around 300,000 clones detected, around 92% appear once; the ten largest clones hold under 2.5%. The sequence was collected from a woman aged 55-69 years who had recovered from COVID-19. Sequencing input: PBMCs or T cells enriched from blood (not recorded which).

The DNA of the CDR3 is TGTGCCAGCAGTGAAGAGGCTTGGATGGGCTTGCTGTTTTTT. Protein: CASSEEAWMGLLFF. J is TRBJ2-2 and V is TRBV6-1; D remains unclear. Germline V CDR1 and CDR2: MNHNS, SASEGT. V lost 1 base to trimming and J lost 13 bases, with 16 bases between them. This CDR3 contains 14 residues.